This T cell receptor beta chain was profiled in a study of blood T cell repertoires in COVID-19. Across the whole study: Donors in the United States, Italy and Spain gave samples during acute or convalescent COVID-19.

As originally analysed: Nucleated cell number was recorded as an estimate derived from reference gene primer amplification. The protocol was immunoSEQ multiplex PCR, while the TCRdb copy is restricted to in-frame clones and leaves out a portion. V and J calls and clone size are given by that table; D and trimming were obtained from the DNA. The sample lists about 100,000 clones, approximately 81% occurring once. After removal of 5 bases from V and 6 bases from J, the junction contained 9 bases not matched to a gene. Germline V gene data show CDR1 as LNHNV and CDR2 as YYDKDF (reference sequence). This CDR3 region has 17 residues.

This chain uses TRBV15 with TRBJ2-1, with 14 bases fitting TRBD2. This sequence was found in a human donor in a cohort sampled during active COVID-19. Sequenced material: peripheral blood. CDR3 in DNA: TGTGCCACCAGCGGCTGGTGGGGACTAGCGGGAGTCAATGAGCAGTTCTTC. Residues: CATSGWWGLAGVNEQFF.